This TCR beta chain originates from a study of T cell responses to AZD1222 COVID-19 vaccine. Note on this clone: Antigen: not known.

The germline V and J ends were trimmed by 1 base and 0 bases, with 13 bases remaining between them. The germline CDR1 and CDR2 sequences are SGHVS and FQNEAQ. The CDR3 consists of 17 residues. Profiling relied on immunoSEQ multiplex PCR, and the TCRdb table lists in-frame clones only, not all of them. The sample lists 150,000 or so clones; roughly 92% were seen once. Study-wide findings and caveats: Donors, mostly white British, included more females; clonal diversity was possibly underestimated. Spike as a whole was targeted by vaccine-associated CD4 TCRs, dominant at 160-218 and 743-854. The peak T cell response came first, and repertoires were sampled only after it. Baseline serostatus was positive in only a handful of AZD1222 recipients.

The input for sequencing was peripheral blood, taken on day 0 of AZD1222 vaccination. The chain couples TRBV7-8 to TRBJ1-5; D remains ambiguous. The receptor was isolated from an adult in good health. The CDR3 sequence: CASSLGSRLYSNQPQHF. DNA for the CDR3: TGTGCCAGCAGCTTAGGCTCCAGGCTGTATAGCAATCAGCCCCAGCATTTT.